The clone carrying this T cell receptor beta chain was counted between two and nine times. This sample is part of a study of T cell changes during pregnancy in multiple sclerosis. With 6 bases clipped from V and 9 bases from J, the junction kept 11 bases outside the gene matches. Germline assignment: CDR1 MDHEN and CDR2 SYDVKM. The CDR3 extends over 16 amino acids. Produced via immunoSEQ multiplex PCR; TCRdb's table is partial and in-frame only. The profile shows fewer than 140,000 clones, 91% of them singletons. The chain has TRBV28 and TRBJ1-6, with 10 positions matching TRBD1. Source: peripheral blood, taken before pregnancy. The clonotype was recovered from a female donor with multiple sclerosis, enrolled in a pregnancy study. This CDR3 is CASSRSVGTGVSPLHF. The CDR3 DNA follows: TGTGCCAGCAGCCGTTCGGTCGGGACAGGGGTTTCACCCCTCCACTTT.